This entry concerns a single T cell receptor (beta chain). CDR1 is SGHAT, CDR2 FQNNGV, per germline. Deletions cut 1 base from V and 4 bases from J, with 5 bases between. This CDR3 spans 13 amino acids. This specimen belongs to a study of patients and donors after allogeneic stem cell transplantation. Using its own MiXCR run on the RT-PCR reads, TCRdb lists one record per CDR3 protein. The sample includes 25,000 to 40,000 distinct CDR3 sequences, roughly 38% of them seen just once. V gene TRBV11-2 combines with J gene TRBJ2-1; D unclear. Sequencing was carried out using blood, either unsorted or a sorted T cell fraction (not recorded which). The clonotype originates from a human donor who was either an allogeneic HSCT recipient or a stem cell or donor lymphocyte infusion donor (not recorded which). It is not recorded whose cells these are; they may come from a transplant donor. This CDR3 reads CASSLGRYNEQFF. CDR3 sequence (DNA): TGTGCCAGCAGCTTAGGGCGGTACAATGAGCAGTTCTTC.